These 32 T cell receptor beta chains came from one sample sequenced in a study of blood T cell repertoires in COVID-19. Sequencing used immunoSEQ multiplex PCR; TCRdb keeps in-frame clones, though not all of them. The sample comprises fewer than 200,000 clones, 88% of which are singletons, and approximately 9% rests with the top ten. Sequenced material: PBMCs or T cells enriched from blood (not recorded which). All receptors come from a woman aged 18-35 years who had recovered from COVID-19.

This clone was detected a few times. CDR3 region: CASSPAKPGTNQPQHF. The DNA of the CDR3 is TGTGCCAGCAGCCCTGCGAAACCCGGGACAAATCAGCCCCAGCATTTT. The genes are TRBV9 and TRBJ1-5; weak D call: TRBD1 (6 bases). Germline V gene data show CDR1 as SGDLS and CDR2 as YYNGEE. V was pared by 4 bases and J by 4 bases, with 18 bases between. The CDR3 sequence is 16 residues long.

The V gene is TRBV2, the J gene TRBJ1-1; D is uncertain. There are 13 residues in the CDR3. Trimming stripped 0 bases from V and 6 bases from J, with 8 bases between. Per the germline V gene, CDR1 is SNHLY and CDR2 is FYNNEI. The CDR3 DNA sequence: TGTGCCAGCAGTGAAGCGCGGGTTGCTGAAGCTTTCTTT. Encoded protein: CASSEARVAEAFF.

CDR3 nucleotides: TGTGCCAGTCGGGGTAACTCCTACAATGAGCAGTTCTTC. Protein: CASRGNSYNEQFF. This chain uses TRBV5-4 with TRBJ2-1; D is possibly TRBD2 (5 bases). CDR1 is SGHNT and CDR2 is YYREEE in the germline V gene (reference sequence). V gave up 8 bases and J gave up 0 bases, with 9 bases separating them. This CDR3 contains 13 residues.

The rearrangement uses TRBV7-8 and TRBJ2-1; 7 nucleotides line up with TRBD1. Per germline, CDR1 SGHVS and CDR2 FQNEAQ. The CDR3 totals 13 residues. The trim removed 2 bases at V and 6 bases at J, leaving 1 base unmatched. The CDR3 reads CASSLRQGNEQFF. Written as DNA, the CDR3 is TGTGCCAGCAGCTTAAGACAGGGCAATGAGCAGTTCTTC.

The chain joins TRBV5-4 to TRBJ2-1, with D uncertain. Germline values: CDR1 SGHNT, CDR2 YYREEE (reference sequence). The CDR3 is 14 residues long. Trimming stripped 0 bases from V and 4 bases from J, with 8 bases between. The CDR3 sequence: CASSLGRNYNEQFF. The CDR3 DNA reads TGTGCCAGCAGCTTGGGCAGGAATTACAATGAGCAGTTCTTC.

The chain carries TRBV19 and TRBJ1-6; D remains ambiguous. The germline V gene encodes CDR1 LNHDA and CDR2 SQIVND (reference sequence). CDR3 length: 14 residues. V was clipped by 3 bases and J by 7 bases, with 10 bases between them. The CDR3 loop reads CASSITQKNSPLHF. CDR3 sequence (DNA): TGTGCCAGTAGTATTACCCAGAAAAATTCACCCCTCCACTTT.

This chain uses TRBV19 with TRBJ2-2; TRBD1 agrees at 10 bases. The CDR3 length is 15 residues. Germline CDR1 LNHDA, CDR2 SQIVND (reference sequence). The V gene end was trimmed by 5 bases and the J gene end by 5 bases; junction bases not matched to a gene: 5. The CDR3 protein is CASSSPGQGTGELFF. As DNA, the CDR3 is TGTGCCAGTAGTTCACCGGGACAGGGGACCGGGGAGCTGTTTTTT.

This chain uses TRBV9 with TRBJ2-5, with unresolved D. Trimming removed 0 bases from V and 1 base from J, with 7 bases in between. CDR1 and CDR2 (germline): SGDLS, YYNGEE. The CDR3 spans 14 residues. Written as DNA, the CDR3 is TGTGCCAGCAGCGTAGACAGCCCCCAAGAGACCCAGTACTTC. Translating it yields CASSVDSPQETQYF.

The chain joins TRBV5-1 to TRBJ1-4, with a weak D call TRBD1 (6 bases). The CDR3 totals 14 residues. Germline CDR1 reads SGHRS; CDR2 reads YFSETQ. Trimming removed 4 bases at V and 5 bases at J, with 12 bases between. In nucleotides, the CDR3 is TGCGCCAGCAGCGCGGACAGTCAAAATGAAAAACTGTTTTTT. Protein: CASSADSQNEKLFF.

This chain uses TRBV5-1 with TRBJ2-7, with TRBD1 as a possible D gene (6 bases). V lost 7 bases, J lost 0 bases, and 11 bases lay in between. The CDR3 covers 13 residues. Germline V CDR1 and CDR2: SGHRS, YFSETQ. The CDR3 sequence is CASGQDSSYEQYF. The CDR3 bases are TGCGCCAGCGGCCAGGACAGCTCCTACGAGCAGTACTTC.

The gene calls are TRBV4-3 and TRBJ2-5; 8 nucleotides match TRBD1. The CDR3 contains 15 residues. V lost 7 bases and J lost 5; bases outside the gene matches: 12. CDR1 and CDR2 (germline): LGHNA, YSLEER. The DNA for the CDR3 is TGCGCCAGCAAAGTCAATCAGGGGGCAGGGGAGACCCAGTACTTC. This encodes CASKVNQGAGETQYF.

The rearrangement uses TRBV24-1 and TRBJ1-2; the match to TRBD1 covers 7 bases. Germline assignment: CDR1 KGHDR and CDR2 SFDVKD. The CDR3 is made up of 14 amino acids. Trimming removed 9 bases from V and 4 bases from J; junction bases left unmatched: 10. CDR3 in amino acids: CATRGTEDVYGYTF. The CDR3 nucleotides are TGTGCCACCCGAGGGACAGAAGATGTCTATGGCTACACCTTC.

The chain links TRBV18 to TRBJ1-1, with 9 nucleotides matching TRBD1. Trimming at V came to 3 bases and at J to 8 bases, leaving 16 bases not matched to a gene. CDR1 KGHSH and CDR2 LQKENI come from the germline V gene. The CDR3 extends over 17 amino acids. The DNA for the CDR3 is TGTGCCAGCTCACCCTTGGTACTTGGACAGGGGACTATAGAAGCTTTCTTT. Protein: CASSPLVLGQGTIEAFF.

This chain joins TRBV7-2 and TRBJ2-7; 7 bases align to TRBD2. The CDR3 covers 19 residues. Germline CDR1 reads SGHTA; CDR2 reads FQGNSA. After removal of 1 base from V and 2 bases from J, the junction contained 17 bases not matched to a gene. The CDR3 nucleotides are TGTGCCAGCAGCTTAGTCGGGGTCCGCGGGAGCTCCCACACCTACGAGCAGTACTTC. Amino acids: CASSLVGVRGSSHTYEQYF.

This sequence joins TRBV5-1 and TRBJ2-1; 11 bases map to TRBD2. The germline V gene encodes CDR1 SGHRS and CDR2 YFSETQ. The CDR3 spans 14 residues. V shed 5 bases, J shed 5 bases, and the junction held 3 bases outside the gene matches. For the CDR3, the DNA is TGCGCCAGCAGGCGGGGACTAGCGGACAATGAGCAGTTCTTC. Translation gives CASRRGLADNEQFF.

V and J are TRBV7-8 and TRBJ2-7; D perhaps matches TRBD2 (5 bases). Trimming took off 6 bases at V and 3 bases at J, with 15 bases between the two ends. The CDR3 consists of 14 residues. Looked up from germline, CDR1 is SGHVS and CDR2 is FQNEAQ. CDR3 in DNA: TGTGCCAGCAGTCGGCTCGAGGGAAACTACGAGCAGTACTTC. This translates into CASSRLEGNYEQYF.

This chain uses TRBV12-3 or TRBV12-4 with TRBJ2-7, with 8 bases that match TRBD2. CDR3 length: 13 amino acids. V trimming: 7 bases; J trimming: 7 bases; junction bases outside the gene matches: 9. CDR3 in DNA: TGTGCCAGCACCATATCAGCGGGGGAGGAGCAGTACTTC. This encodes CASTISAGEEQYF.

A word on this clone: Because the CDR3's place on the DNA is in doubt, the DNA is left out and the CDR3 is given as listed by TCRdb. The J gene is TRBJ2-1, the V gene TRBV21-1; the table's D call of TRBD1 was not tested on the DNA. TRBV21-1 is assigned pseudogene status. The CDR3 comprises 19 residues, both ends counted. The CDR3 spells CASSKVVLVGQGAIHEQFF.

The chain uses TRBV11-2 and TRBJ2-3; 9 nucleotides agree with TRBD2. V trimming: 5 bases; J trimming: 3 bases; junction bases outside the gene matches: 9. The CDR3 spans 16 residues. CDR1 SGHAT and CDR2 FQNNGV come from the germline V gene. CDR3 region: CASSPTASGATDTQYF. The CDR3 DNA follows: TGTGCCAGCAGCCCGACGGCTAGCGGGGCGACAGATACGCAGTATTTT.

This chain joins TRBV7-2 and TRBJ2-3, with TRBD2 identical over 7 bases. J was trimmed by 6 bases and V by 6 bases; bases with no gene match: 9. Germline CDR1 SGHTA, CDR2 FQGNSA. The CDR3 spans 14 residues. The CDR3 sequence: CASSGGGAWDTQYF. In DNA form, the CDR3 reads TGTGCCAGCAGTGGCGGGGGAGCATGGGATACGCAGTATTTT. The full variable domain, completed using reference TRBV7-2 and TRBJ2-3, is GAGVSQSPSNKVTEKGKDVELRCDPISGHTALYWYRQSLGQGLEFLIYFQGNSAPDKSGLPSDRFSAERTGGSVSTLTIQRTQQEDSAVYLCASSGGGAWDTQYFGPGTRLTVL.

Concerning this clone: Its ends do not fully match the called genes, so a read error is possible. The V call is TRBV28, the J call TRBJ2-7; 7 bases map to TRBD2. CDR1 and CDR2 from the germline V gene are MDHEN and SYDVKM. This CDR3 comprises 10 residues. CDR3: CASSGTSVHF. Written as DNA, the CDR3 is TGTGCCAGCAGCGGTACTAGCGTGCACTTC.

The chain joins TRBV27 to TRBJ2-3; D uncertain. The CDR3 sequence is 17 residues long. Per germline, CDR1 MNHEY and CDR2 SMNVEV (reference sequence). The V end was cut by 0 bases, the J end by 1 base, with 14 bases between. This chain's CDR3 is CASSLSVLAEGTDTQYF. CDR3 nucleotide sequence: TGTGCCAGCAGTTTATCCGTCCTGGCGGAAGGCACAGATACGCAGTATTTT.

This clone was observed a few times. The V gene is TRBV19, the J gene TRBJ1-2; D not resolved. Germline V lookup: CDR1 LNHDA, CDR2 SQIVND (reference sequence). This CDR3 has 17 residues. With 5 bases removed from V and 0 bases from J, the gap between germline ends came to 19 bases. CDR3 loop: CASSSPSGRLTNYGYTF. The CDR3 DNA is TGTGCCAGTAGTTCCCCCTCCGGGAGGCTAACTAACTATGGCTACACCTTC. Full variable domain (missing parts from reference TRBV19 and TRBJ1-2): DGGITQSPKYLFRKEGQNVTLSCEQNLNHDAMYWYRQDPGQGLRLIYYSQIVNDFQKGDIAEGYSVSREKKESFPLTVTSAQKNPTAFYLCASSSPSGRLTNYGYTFGSGTRLTVV.

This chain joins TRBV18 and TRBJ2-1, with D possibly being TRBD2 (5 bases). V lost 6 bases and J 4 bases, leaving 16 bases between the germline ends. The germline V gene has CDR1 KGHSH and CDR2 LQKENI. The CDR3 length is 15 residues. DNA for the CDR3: TGTGCCAGCTCCCCCTCCCGGGAAAATTACAATGAGCAGTTCTTC. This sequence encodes CASSPSRENYNEQFF. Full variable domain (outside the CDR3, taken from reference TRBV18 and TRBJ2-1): NAGVMQNPRHLVRRRGQEARLRCSPMKGHSHVYWYRQLPEEGLKFMVYLQKENIIDESGMPKERFSAEFPKEGPSILRIQQVVRGDSAAYFCASSPSRENYNEQFFGPGTRLTVL.

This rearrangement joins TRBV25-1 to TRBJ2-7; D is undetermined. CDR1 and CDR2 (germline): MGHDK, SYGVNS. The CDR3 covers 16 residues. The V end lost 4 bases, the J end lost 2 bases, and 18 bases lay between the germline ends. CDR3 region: CASSGAVGSVAYEQYF. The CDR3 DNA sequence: TGTGCCAGCAGTGGGGCCGTCGGATCCGTCGCCTACGAGCAGTACTTC.

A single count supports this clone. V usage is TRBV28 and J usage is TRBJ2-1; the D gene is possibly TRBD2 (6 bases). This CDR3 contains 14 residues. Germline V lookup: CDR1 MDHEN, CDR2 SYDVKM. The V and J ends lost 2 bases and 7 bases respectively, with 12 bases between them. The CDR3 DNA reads TGTGCCAGCAGTTTAGATGCGGGGATGAATGAGCAGTTCTTC. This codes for CASSLDAGMNEQFF.

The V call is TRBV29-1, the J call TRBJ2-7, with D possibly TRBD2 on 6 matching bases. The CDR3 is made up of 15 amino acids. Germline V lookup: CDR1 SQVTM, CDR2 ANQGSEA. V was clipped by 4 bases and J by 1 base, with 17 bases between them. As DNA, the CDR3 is TGCAGCGTTGGAGGGGAGAGGGCGGGGTCCTACGAGCAGTACTTC. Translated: CSVGGERAGSYEQYF.

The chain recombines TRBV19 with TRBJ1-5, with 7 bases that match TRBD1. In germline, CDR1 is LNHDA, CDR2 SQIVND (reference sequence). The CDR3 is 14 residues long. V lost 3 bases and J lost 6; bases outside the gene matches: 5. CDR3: CASSIPTGPQPQHF. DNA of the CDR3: TGTGCCAGTAGTATCCCGACAGGGCCTCAGCCCCAGCATTTT.

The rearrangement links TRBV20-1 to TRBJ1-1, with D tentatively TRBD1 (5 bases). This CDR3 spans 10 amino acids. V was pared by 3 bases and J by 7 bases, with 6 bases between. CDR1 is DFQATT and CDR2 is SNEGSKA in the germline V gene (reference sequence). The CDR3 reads CSASRGEAFF. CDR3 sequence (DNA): TGCAGTGCTAGTAGGGGTGAAGCTTTCTTT.

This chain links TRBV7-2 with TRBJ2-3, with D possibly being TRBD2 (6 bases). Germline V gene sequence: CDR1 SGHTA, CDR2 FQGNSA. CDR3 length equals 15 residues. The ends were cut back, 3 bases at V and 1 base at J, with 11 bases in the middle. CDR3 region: CASSLPASGTDTQYF. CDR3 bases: TGTGCCAGCAGCTTGCCCGCTAGCGGCACAGATACGCAGTATTTT.

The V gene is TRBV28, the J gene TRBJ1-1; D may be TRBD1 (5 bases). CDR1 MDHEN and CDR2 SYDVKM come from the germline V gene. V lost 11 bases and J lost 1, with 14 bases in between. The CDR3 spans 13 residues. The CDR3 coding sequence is TGTGCCGCCAACCCAACAGGGAACACTGAAGCTTTCTTT. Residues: CAANPTGNTEAFF.

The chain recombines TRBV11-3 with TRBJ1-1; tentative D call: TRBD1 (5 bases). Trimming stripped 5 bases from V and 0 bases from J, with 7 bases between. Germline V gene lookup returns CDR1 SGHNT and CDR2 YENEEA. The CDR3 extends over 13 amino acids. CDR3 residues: CASSQGLNTEAFF. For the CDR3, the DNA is TGTGCCAGCAGCCAGGGTTTGAACACTGAAGCTTTCTTT.